This TCR beta chain was recorded in a study of post-analysis software for immune sequencing data. The study, taken as a whole, reports: Five or six TRBV segments were significantly more frequent in patients than in controls. TRBV5-6, TRBV5-1 and TRBV20-1 were among these segments. With F measure, samples from one preparation batch clustered together strongly.

Germline-derived CDR1 and CDR2 are SGHTA and FQGTGA. The V segment lost 1 base and the J segment 8 bases; nucleotides outside the gene matches: 15. This CDR3 contains 19 residues. Carried by the TCR beta cDNA libraries were unique molecular identifiers. Input amounts of about 0.85 to 11 million T cells were used. These gave about 500,000 cDNA molecules, so each molecule approximated one T cell. Each CDR3 protein gets one entry after TCRdb re-called the PCR reads with MiXCR. The sample includes 750,000 to 950,000 distinct CDR3 sequences, under 70% of them seen just once. In regard to this clonotype: Antigen specificity is unknown.

The source is a girl between 10 and 17 years old with multiple sclerosis. The V call is TRBV7-3, the J call TRBJ2-1, with 12 bases that match TRBD2. Sequenced material: blood. The CDR3 nucleotides are TGTGCCAGCAGCTTAAAGGGGCTAGCGGGGGGGCGGTCAGTGGATGAGCAGTTCTTC. This sequence encodes CASSLKGLAGGRSVDEQFF.